These 27 T cell receptor beta chains share one sample of origin, sequenced in a study of T cell changes during pregnancy in multiple sclerosis. Assay used: immunoSEQ multiplex PCR; TCRdb lists only in-frame clones, some missing. The table has about 40,000 clones, approximately 88% seen once; the top ten hold approximately 5.1%. The sequencing here drew on peripheral blood, taken in the first trimester of pregnancy. These receptors originate from a female donor in good health, enrolled as a control in a pregnancy study.

V is TRBV28 and J is TRBJ1-4; TRBD1 aligns across 7 bases. This CDR3 has 14 amino acids. Germline CDR1 MDHEN, CDR2 SYDVKM. With 5 bases clipped from V and 8 bases from J, the junction kept 8 bases outside the gene matches. In DNA, the CDR3 is TGTGCCAGCAGTCGTACAGGGGTGTGGGAAAAACTGTTTTTT. Protein: CASSRTGVWEKLFF.

The chain employs TRBV7-3 and TRBJ1-1, with 9 bases that match TRBD1. This CDR3 is built from 13 residues. Germline values: CDR1 SGHTA, CDR2 FQGTGA. The V segment lost 0 bases and the J segment 8 bases; nucleotides outside the gene matches: 1. In DNA, the CDR3 is TGTGCCAGCAGCTTAACCGGACAGGGGGAAGCTTTCTTT. Its protein is CASSLTGQGEAFF.

The rearrangement joins TRBV27 to TRBJ1-5; tentative D call: TRBD1 (5 bases). With 2 bases removed from V and 3 bases from J, the gap between germline ends came to 17 bases. The CDR3 has 17 amino acids. Germline V gives CDR1 MNHEY, CDR2 SMNVEV (reference sequence). The CDR3 nucleotides read TGTGCCAGCAGTTTAGCGGGGGGACGAGTCAACAATCAGCCCCAGCATTTT. Its translation is CASSLAGGRVNNQPQHF.

The chain has TRBV19 and TRBJ2-5; 11 nucleotides align to TRBD2. The junction had 5 bases not matched to a gene; V was cut back by 6 bases and J by 5 bases. The length of the CDR3 is 14 residues. The germline V gene has CDR1 LNHDA and CDR2 SQIVND (reference sequence). The CDR3 reads CASSTSGGGETQYF. CDR3 coding DNA: TGTGCCAGTAGCACTAGCGGGGGAGGGGAGACCCAGTACTTC.

The chain combines TRBV19 with TRBJ1-2, with no clear D. Trimming cost V 7 bases and J 8 bases, with 17 bases left between them. This CDR3 has 13 residues. CDR1 is LNHDA, CDR2 SQIVND, per germline (reference sequence). The CDR3 sequence: CASKEQSVGGYTF. CDR3 nucleotides: TGTGCCAGTAAGGAACAGTCGGTCGGAGGCTACACCTTC. Based on the CDR3 plus reference TRBV19 and TRBJ1-2, the full variable domain is DGGITQSPKYLFRKEGQNVTLSCEQNLNHDAMYWYRQDPGQGLRLIYYSQIVNDFQKGDIAEGYSVSREKKESFPLTVTSAQKNPTAFYLCASKEQSVGGYTFGSGTRLTVV.

The chain recombines TRBV6-5 with TRBJ2-5, with D maybe TRBD1 (6 bases). The ends were cut back, 2 bases at V and 1 base at J, with 11 bases in the middle. The CDR3 has 15 residues. CDR1 is MNHEY and CDR2 is SVGAGI in the germline V gene. Here the CDR3 reads CASSYLGASQETQYF. The CDR3 DNA reads TGTGCCAGCAGTTACCTGGGGGCGAGCCAAGAGACCCAGTACTTC.

The gene calls are TRBV4-3 and TRBJ1-5, with D perhaps matching TRBD1 (5 bases). Between the trimmed V and J ends, which lost 0 bases and 2 bases, there was a span of 8 bases. Germline V gives CDR1 LGHNA, CDR2 YSLEER. This CDR3 is built from 15 residues. The CDR3: CASSQDGGGNQPQHF. DNA of the CDR3: TGCGCCAGCAGCCAAGACGGGGGGGGCAATCAGCCCCAGCATTTT.

The V call is TRBV5-1, the J call TRBJ2-7; D may be TRBD2 (6 bases). V dropped 4 bases and J dropped 6 bases, with 20 bases sitting between them. Per the germline V gene, CDR1 is SGHRS and CDR2 is YFSETQ. The CDR3 is made up of 15 amino acids. In nucleotides, the CDR3 is TGCGCCAGCAGCCCCTCTGCGGGACTCGGGGCCGAGCAGTACTTC. Translating it yields CASSPSAGLGAEQYF.

This chain connects TRBV11-3 to TRBJ2-5; D call uncertain. V lost 5 bases and J lost 0, with 4 bases in between. The CDR3 sequence is 12 residues long. From germline, CDR1 is SGHNT and CDR2 YENEEA. The CDR3 region has the DNA TGTGCCAGCAGCCCCAACCAAGAGACCCAGTACTTC. Its protein product is CASSPNQETQYF.

This clone occurred a few times. This chain links TRBV5-4 with TRBJ2-1; D perhaps matches TRBD1 (7 bases). Germline CDR1 reads SGHNT; CDR2 reads YYREEE (reference sequence). The CDR3 contains 15 residues. Trimming took off 0 bases at V and 8 bases at J, with 15 bases between the two ends. The DNA for the CDR3 is TGTGCCAGCAGCTTGGCCCAGGGGGGTGGGGATGAGCAGTTCTTC. It is translated as CASSLAQGGGDEQFF. The entire variable domain, with the rest obtained from reference TRBV5-4 and TRBJ2-1, is as follows: ETGVTQSPTHLIKTRGQQVTLRCSSQSGHNTVSWYQQALGQGPQFIFQYYREEENGRGNFPPRFSGLQFPNYSSELNVNALELDDSALYLCASSLAQGGGDEQFFGPGTRLTVL.

The chain employs TRBV5-1 and TRBJ1-1; D not certain. This CDR3 contains 14 residues. CDR1 is SGHRS and CDR2 is YFSETQ in the germline V gene. Deletions cut 4 bases from V and 3 bases from J, with 13 bases between. For the CDR3, the DNA is TGCGCCAGCAGCCTATCCGCAGCGGACACTGAAGCTTTCTTT. Translating it yields CASSLSAADTEAFF.

V and J are TRBV10-3 and TRBJ2-3; D remains ambiguous. Germline V lookup: CDR1 ENHRY, CDR2 SYGVKD. V was pared by 7 bases and J by 0 bases, with 8 bases between. This CDR3 is built from 13 residues. CDR3 sequence: CAIKTGSTDTQYF. DNA of the CDR3: TGTGCCATCAAGACGGGTAGCACAGATACGCAGTATTTT.

This clone has just one count. This chain links TRBV6-5 with TRBJ1-2, with D maybe TRBD1 (6 bases). This CDR3 is built from 12 residues. CDR1 and CDR2 from the germline V gene are MNHEY and SVGAGI. Trimming pared 6 bases from V and 4 bases from J, leaving 9 bases between. The CDR3, as DNA: TGTGCCAGCAGGGACAGCTCCTATGGCTACACCTTC. It encodes CASRDSSYGYTF.

This chain connects TRBV5-4 to TRBJ2-1; TRBD2 matches at 8 bases. CDR1 is SGHNT and CDR2 is YYREEE in the germline V gene (reference sequence). CDR3 length: 16 residues. Losses at the gene ends were 4 bases for V and 9 bases for J; bases not matched to a gene: 15. CDR3 in amino acids: CASSKLRTGGQIEQFF. CDR3 nucleotides: TGTGCCAGCAGCAAGCTAAGAACGGGGGGGCAAATTGAGCAGTTCTTC.

V gene TRBV7-2 combines with J gene TRBJ2-7; D not certain. The V end was cut by 1 base, the J end by 2 bases, with 9 bases between. Looked up from germline, CDR1 is SGHTA and CDR2 is FQGNSA. The CDR3 covers 14 residues. This chain's CDR3 is CASSLVVGAYEQYF. The CDR3 nucleotides are TGTGCCAGCAGCTTAGTGGTAGGAGCCTACGAGCAGTACTTC. The whole variable domain, remainder taken from reference TRBV7-2 and TRBJ2-7, is GAGVSQSPSNKVTEKGKDVELRCDPISGHTALYWYRQSLGQGLEFLIYFQGNSAPDKSGLPSDRFSAERTGGSVSTLTIQRTQQEDSAVYLCASSLVVGAYEQYFGPGTRLTVT.

The chain uses TRBV1 and TRBJ2-5; the table's TRBD2 call for D was not verified on the DNA. TRBV1 is described as a pseudogene. CDR3 size: 16 residues. The CDR3 protein is CTSSLNRRGLQETQYF. The CDR3 nucleotides are TGCACCAGCAGCCTTAATCGGAGGGGCCTCCAAGAGACCCAGTACTTC.

This clone was seen once. The chain links TRBV21-1 to TRBJ1-1; no check of the table's D call, TRBD1, against the DNA was made. TRBV21-1 has pseudogene status. This CDR3 is 14 amino acids long. For the CDR3, the DNA is TGTGCCAGCAGCAAAGAGGTAGGGGGCCCTGAAGCTTTCTTT. It specifies CASSKEVGGPEAFF.

V usage is TRBV7-9 and J usage is TRBJ1-1; perhaps TRBD1 as D (5 bases). The V gene lost 3 bases and the J gene lost 9 bases, with 11 bases spanning the gap. CDR1 is SEHNR and CDR2 is FQNEAQ in the germline V gene (reference sequence). The CDR3 has 12 amino acids. DNA of the CDR3: TGTGCCAGCAGCTTCGAGGGGAGGCAAGCTTTCTTT. Its translation is CASSFEGRQAFF. The full variable domain, in which reference TRBV7-9 and TRBJ1-1 provide the parts outside the CDR3, is DTGVSQNPRHKITKRGQNVTFRCDPISEHNRLYWYRQTLGQGPEFLTYFQNEAQLEKSRLLSDRFSAERPKGSFSTLEIQRTEQGDSAMYLCASSFEGRQAFFGQGTRLTVV.

The chain uses TRBV19 and TRBJ1-5; the match to TRBD1 covers 7 bases. The CDR3 consists of 13 residues. From germline, CDR1 is LNHDA and CDR2 SQIVND (reference sequence). With 10 bases clipped from V and 2 bases from J, the junction kept 5 bases outside the gene matches. Here the CDR3 DNA reads TGTGCCACCAAAGGGACAGGCAATCAGCCCCAGCATTTT. Amino acid sequence: CATKGTGNQPQHF.

This clone was detected ten times or more. The chain is built from TRBV11-2 and TRBJ2-3; 8 bases are shared with TRBD1. The CDR3 has 15 residues. Germline CDR1 reads SGHAT; CDR2 reads FQNNGV. V shed 4 bases and J 1 base; nucleotides not matched to a gene: 4. The CDR3 region is CASSSPGQGTDTQYF. The DNA for the CDR3 is TGTGCCAGCAGCTCTCCGGGACAGGGCACAGATACGCAGTATTTT.

The chain joins TRBV2 to TRBJ2-3, with 7 bases lining up with TRBD2. The CDR3 is 14 residues long. Germline V gene sequence: CDR1 SNHLY, CDR2 FYNNEI. The J segment lost 4 bases and the V segment lost 7 bases, leaving 8 bases of the junction unmatched. CDR3 region: CASKDAGDPDTQYF. In DNA form, the CDR3 reads TGTGCCAGCAAAGACGCGGGAGACCCAGATACGCAGTATTTT.

The J gene is TRBJ2-3, the V gene TRBV19, with 10 bases fitting TRBD1. J gave up 1 base and V 9 bases, and 10 bases lay outside the gene matches. The CDR3 has 16 amino acids. Germline V gene sequence: CDR1 LNHDA, CDR2 SQIVND (reference sequence). Written as DNA, the CDR3 is TGTGCCAGCCAGACTCCCGGGACAGGGGGCACAGATACGCAGTATTTT. It specifies CASQTPGTGGTDTQYF.

This clone was observed a handful of times. CDR3 loop: CASSPGQRENIQYF. The CDR3 region has the DNA TGTGCCAGCAGTCCGGGACAGCGAGAAAACATTCAGTACTTC. The rearrangement uses TRBV2 and TRBJ2-4, with 7 bases identical to TRBD1. V trimming: 5 bases; J trimming: 5 bases; junction bases outside the gene matches: 6. The CDR3 runs to 14 residues. Germline-derived CDR1 and CDR2 are SNHLY and FYNNEI.

This clone is a singleton in its sample. The rearrangement uses TRBV30 and TRBJ2-7; D uncertain. CDR1 GTSNPN and CDR2 SVGIG come from the germline V gene (reference sequence). The ends were cut back, 7 bases at V and 3 bases at J, with 13 bases in the middle. The CDR3 is made up of 12 amino acids. The CDR3 nucleotides are TGTGCCTATGGGCGTGTTAGCTACGAGCAGTACTTC. Translated, it gives CAYGRVSYEQYF.

This chain links TRBV19 with TRBJ1-1, with TRBD1 as a possible D gene (5 bases). The CDR3 is 12 residues long. V dropped 5 bases and J dropped 7 bases, with 11 bases sitting between them. The germline V gene encodes CDR1 LNHDA and CDR2 SQIVND (reference sequence). Here the CDR3 DNA reads TGTGCCAGTAGTGTGGGGCACGTTGAAGCTTTCTTT. Protein: CASSVGHVEAFF.

The genes are TRBV28 and TRBJ1-4; 7 bases map to TRBD1. Unmatched junction bases numbered 4, after V lost 1 base and J lost 5 bases. The germline CDR1 and CDR2 sequences are MDHEN and SYDVKM. The CDR3 spans 15 residues. The CDR3 DNA reads TGTGCCAGCAGTTTATCGACAGGGCGAAATGAAAAACTGTTTTTT. Encoded protein: CASSLSTGRNEKLFF.

J is TRBJ1-4 and V is TRBV29-1; D gene ambiguous. This CDR3 contains 14 residues. Germline CDR1 SQVTM, CDR2 ANQGSEA. The V and J ends lost 5 bases and 7 bases respectively, with 17 bases between them. In DNA, the CDR3 is TGCAGCGTTTATGGCCGAGGCTCGGGTGAAAAACTGTTTTTT. Its translation is CSVYGRGSGEKLFF. Using reference TRBV29-1 and TRBJ1-4 for the parts outside the CDR3, the full variable domain is SAVISQKPSRDICQRGTSLTIQCQVDSQVTMMFWYRQQPGQSLTLIATANQGSEATYESGFVIDKFPISRPNLTFSTLTVSNMSPEDSSIYLCSVYGRGSGEKLFFGSGTQLSVL.